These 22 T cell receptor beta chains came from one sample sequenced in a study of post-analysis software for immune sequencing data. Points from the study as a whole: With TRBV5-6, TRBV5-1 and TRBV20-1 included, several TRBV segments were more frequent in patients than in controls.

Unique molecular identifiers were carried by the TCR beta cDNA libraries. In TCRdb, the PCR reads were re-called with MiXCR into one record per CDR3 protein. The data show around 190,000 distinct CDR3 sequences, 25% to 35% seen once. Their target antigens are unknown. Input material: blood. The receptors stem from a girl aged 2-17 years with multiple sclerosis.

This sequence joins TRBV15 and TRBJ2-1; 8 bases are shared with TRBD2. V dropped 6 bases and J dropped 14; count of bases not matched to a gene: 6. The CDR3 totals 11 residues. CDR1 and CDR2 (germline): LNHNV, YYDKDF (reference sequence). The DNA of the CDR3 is TGTGCCACCAGAGGCAAGCGGGAGAAGTTCTTC. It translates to CATRGKREKFF.

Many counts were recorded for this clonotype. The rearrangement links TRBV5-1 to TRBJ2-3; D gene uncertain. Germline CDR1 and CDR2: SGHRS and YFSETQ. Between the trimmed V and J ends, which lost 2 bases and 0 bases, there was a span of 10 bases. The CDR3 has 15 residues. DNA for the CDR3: TGCGCCAGCAGCTTCAGACCCACTAGCACAGATACGCAGTATTTT. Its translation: CASSFRPTSTDTQYF.

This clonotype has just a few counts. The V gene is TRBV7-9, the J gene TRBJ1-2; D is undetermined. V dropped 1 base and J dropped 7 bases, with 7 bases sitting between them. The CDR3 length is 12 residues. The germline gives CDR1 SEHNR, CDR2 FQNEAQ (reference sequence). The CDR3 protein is CASSLDESGYTF. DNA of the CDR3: TGTGCCAGCAGCTTAGATGAGTCTGGCTACACCTTC. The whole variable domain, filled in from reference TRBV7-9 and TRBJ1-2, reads DTGVSQNPRHKITKRGQNVTFRCDPISEHNRLYWYRQTLGQGPEFLTYFQNEAQLEKSRLLSDRFSAERPKGSFSTLEIQRTEQGDSAMYLCASSLDESGYTFGSGTRLTVV.

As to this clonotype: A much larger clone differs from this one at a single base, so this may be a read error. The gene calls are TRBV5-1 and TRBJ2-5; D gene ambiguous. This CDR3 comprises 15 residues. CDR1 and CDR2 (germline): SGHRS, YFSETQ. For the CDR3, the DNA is TGCGCCAGCAGCTTGGGGACGATGGAAAGAGAGTCCCAGTACTTC. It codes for CASSLGTMERESQYF.

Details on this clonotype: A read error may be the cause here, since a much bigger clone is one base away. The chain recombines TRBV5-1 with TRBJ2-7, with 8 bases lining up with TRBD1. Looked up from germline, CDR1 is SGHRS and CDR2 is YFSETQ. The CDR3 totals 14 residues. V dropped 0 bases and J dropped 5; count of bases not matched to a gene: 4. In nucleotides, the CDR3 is TGCGCCAGCAGCTTGGGGACAGGGTTTAACGAGCAGTACTTC. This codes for CASSLGTGFNEQYF.

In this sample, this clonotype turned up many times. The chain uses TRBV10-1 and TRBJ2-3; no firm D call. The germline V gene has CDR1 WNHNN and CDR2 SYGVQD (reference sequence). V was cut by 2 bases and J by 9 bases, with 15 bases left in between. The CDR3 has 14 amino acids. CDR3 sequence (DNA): TGCGCCAGCAGTGAGGGACCCACGCGCAGGACGCAGTATTTT. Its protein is CASSEGPTRRTQYF.

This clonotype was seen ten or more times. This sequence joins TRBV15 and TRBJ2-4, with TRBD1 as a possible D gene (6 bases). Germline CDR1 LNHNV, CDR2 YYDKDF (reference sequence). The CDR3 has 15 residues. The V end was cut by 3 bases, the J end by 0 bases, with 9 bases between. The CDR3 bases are TGTGCCACCAGCAGGGACAGATTAGCCAAAAACATTCAGTACTTC. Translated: CATSRDRLAKNIQYF.

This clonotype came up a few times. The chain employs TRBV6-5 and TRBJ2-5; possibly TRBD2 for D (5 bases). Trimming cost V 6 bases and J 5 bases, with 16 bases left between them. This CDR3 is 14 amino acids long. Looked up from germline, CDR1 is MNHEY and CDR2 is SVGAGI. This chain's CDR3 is CASSQVRARETQYF. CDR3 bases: TGTGCCAGCAGCCAAGTGCGGGCCCGGGAGACCCAGTACTTC.

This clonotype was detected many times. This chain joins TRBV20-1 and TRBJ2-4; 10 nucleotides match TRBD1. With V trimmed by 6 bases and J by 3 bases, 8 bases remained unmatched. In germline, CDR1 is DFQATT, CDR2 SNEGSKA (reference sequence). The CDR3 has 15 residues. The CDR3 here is CSAPGQGEGKNIQYF. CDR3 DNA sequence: TGCAGTGCCCCCGGACAGGGGGAAGGCAAAAACATTCAGTACTTC.

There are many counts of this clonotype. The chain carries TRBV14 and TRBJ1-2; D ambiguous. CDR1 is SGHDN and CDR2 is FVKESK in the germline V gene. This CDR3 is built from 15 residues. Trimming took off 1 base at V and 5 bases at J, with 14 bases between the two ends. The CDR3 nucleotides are TGTGCCAGCAGCCAAGGGCAACAGAACCCTTATGGCTACACCTTC. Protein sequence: CASSQGQQNPYGYTF.

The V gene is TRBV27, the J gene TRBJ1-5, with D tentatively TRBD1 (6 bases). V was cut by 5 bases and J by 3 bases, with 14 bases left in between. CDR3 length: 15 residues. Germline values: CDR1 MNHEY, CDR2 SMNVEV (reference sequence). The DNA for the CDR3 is TGTGCCAGCAGTGCATCAGCAGGGGTCAATCAGCCCCAGCATTTT. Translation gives CASSASAGVNQPQHF.

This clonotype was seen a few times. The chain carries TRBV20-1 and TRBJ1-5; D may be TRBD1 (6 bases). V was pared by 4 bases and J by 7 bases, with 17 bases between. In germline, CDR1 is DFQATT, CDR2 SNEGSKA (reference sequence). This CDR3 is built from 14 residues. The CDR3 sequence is CSAMGRGAGQPQHF. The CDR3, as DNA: TGCAGTGCTATGGGACGGGGGGCAGGACAGCCCCAGCATTTT.

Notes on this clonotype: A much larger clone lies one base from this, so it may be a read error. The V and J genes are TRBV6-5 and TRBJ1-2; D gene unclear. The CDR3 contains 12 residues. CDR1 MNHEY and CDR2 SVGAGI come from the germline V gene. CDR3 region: CASSRTMSGCTF. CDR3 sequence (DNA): TGTGCCAGCAGCCGCACTATGTCTGGCTGCACCTTC.

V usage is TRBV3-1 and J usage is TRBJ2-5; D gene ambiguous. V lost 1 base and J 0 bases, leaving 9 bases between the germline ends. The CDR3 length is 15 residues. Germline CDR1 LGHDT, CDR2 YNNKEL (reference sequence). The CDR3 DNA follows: TGTGCCAGCAGCCAAGTCTGGACCAACCAAGAGACCCAGTACTTC. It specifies CASSQVWTNQETQYF.

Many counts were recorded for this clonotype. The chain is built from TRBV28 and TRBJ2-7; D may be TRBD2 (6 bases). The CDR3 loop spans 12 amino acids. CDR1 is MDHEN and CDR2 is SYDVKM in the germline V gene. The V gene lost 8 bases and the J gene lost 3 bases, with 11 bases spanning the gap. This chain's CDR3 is CASGTGSYEQYF. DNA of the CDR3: TGTGCCAGCGGAACCGGGAGCTACGAGCAGTACTTC.

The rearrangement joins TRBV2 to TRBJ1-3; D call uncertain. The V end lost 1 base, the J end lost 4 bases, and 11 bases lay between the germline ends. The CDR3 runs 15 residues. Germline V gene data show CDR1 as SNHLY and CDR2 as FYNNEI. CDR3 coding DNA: TGTGCCAGCAGTGAAGGGCCCCGAGCCGGAAACACCATATATTTT. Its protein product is CASSEGPRAGNTIYF.

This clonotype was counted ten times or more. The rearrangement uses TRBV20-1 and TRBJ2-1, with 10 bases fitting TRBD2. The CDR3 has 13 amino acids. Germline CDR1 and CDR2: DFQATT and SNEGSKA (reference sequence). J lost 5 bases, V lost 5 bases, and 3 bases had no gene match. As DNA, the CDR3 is TGCAGTGCTCCACTAGCGGGAAACAATGAGCAGTTCTTC. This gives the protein CSAPLAGNNEQFF.

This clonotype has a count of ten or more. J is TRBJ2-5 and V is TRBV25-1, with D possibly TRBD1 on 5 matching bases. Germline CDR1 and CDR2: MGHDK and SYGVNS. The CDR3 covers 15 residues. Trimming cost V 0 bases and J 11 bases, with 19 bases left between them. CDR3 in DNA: TGTGCCAGCAGTGAATATTTCCCAGGGTCGGCGAGGCAGTACTTC. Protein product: CASSEYFPGSARQYF.

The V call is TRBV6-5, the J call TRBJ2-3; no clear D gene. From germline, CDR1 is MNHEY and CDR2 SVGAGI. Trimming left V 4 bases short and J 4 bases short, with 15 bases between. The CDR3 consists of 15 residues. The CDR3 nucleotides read TGTGCCAGCAGTTTGAGAACCCTAAACGCAGATACGCAGTATTTT. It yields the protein CASSLRTLNADTQYF.

DNA for the CDR3: TGTGCCAGCAGCGCTGGGACAGAAGCTAACTATGGCTACACCTTC. It encodes CASSAGTEANYGYTF. The rearrangement uses TRBV2 and TRBJ1-2; the match to TRBD1 covers 7 bases. V dropped 6 bases and J dropped 0; count of bases not matched to a gene: 7. Germline lookup yields CDR1 SNHLY and CDR2 FYNNEI. The CDR3 is 15 residues long.

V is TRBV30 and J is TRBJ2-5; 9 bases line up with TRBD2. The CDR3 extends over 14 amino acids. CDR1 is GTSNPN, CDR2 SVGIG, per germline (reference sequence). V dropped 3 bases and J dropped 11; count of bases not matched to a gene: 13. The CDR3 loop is CAWREAGGGGRQYF. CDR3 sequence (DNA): TGTGCCTGGAGAGAAGCGGGAGGCGGTGGGAGGCAGTACTTC. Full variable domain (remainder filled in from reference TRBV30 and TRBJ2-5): SQTIHQWPATLVQPVGSPLSLECTVEGTSNPNLYWYRQAAGRGLQLLFYSVGIGQISSEVPQNLSASRPQDRQFILSSKKLLLSDSGFYLCAWREAGGGGRQYFGPGTRLLVL.

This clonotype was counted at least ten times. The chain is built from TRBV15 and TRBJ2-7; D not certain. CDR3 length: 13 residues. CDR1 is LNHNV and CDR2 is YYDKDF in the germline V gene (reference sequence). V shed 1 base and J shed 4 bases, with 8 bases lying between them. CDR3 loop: CATSRVRAYEQYF. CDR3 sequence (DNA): TGTGCCACCAGCAGAGTTAGGGCATACGAGCAGTACTTC.